The next 14 T cell receptor beta chains were all read from a single sample in a study of blood T cell repertoires in COVID-19. Assay: immunoSEQ multiplex PCR; the TCRdb copy retains only in-frame clones and omits some. The sample consists of 200,000 to 250,000 clones, about nine tenths of them appearing once. The specimen sequenced was peripheral blood. All receptors derive from a woman in her sixties or seventies with acute or convalescent COVID-19.

The J gene is TRBJ2-7, the V gene TRBV7-2; D may be TRBD1 (6 bases). This CDR3 has 14 amino acids. V was shortened by 1 base and J by 1 base, with 8 bases between the two germline ends. Germline CDR1 SGHTA, CDR2 FQGNSA. Written as DNA, the CDR3 is TGTGCCAGCAGCTTAGAGACAGGTTCCTACGAGCAGTACTTC. It codes for CASSLETGSYEQYF.

The chain combines TRBV10-1 with TRBJ2-3, with D possibly TRBD2 on 5 matching bases. The length of the CDR3 is 16 residues. V dropped 6 bases and J dropped 2 bases, with 18 bases sitting between them. Germline CDR1 is WNHNN and CDR2 is SYGVQD (reference sequence). CDR3 coding DNA: TGCGCCAGCAGCCCGGGCCAGCGGTACTCCACAGATACGCAGTATTTT. This sequence encodes CASSPGQRYSTDTQYF.

This chain connects TRBV13 to TRBJ1-5; TRBD1 aligns across 7 bases. This CDR3 comprises 18 residues. CDR1 and CDR2 (germline): PRHDT, FYEKMQ (reference sequence). The V and J ends lost 0 bases and 2 bases, in that order; junction bases with no gene match: 10. CDR3 sequence: CASSLGLKAGGGNQPQHF. DNA of the CDR3: TGTGCCAGCAGCTTAGGCCTGAAGGCAGGGGGAGGCAATCAGCCCCAGCATTTT.

The genes are TRBV6-5 and TRBJ1-2; D gene uncertain. The CDR3 is 13 residues long. Per germline, CDR1 MNHEY and CDR2 SVGAGI. The V end lost 5 bases, the J end lost 1 base, and 8 bases lay between the germline ends. CDR3 in DNA: TGTGCCAGCAGTCCCCAGGTTAACTATGGCTACACCTTC. As protein: CASSPQVNYGYTF.

CDR3 in amino acids: CASSLSRGQTGELFF. In DNA, the CDR3 is TGTGCCAGCAGTTTATCCAGGGGGCAAACCGGGGAGCTGTTTTTT. The chain uses TRBV27 and TRBJ2-2, with 8 nucleotides matching TRBD1. Per germline, CDR1 MNHEY and CDR2 SMNVEV (reference sequence). CDR3 length equals 15 residues. Trimming removed 0 bases from V and 5 bases from J; junction bases left unmatched: 2.

J is TRBJ2-1 and V is TRBV5-1; D gene unclear. Looked up from germline, CDR1 is SGHRS and CDR2 is YFSETQ. V lost 0 bases, J lost 16 bases, and 20 bases lay in between. The CDR3 contains 14 residues. Here the CDR3 reads CASSLGVVPRHIFF. In DNA, the CDR3 is TGCGCCAGCAGCTTGGGGGTGGTGCCCCGACATATATTCTTC.

The J gene is TRBJ2-2, the V gene TRBV19; 7 nucleotides align to TRBD2. In germline, CDR1 is LNHDA, CDR2 SQIVND (reference sequence). This CDR3 is 15 amino acids long. V shed 6 bases and J 3 bases; nucleotides not matched to a gene: 7. CDR3 sequence (DNA): TGTGCCAGTAGCTCGCGGGAGTTGCACACCGGGGAGCTGTTTTTT. Protein sequence: CASSSRELHTGELFF.

In DNA, the CDR3 is TGTGCCAGCAGCAAGACTAGCGGACAAGAGACCCAGTACTTC. The encoded protein is CASSKTSGQETQYF. V usage is TRBV7-9 and J usage is TRBJ2-5; 9 bases are a match to TRBD2. J was trimmed by 2 bases and V by 5 bases; bases with no gene match: 3. The CDR3 length is 14 residues. Germline CDR1 SEHNR, CDR2 FQNEAQ (reference sequence).

The gene calls are TRBV3-1 (or the pseudogene TRBV3-2) and TRBJ1-4; D is uncertain. The V and J ends lost 3 bases and 12 bases respectively, with 11 bases between them. Germline V gene lookup returns CDR1 LGHDT and CDR2 YNNKEL (reference sequence). The CDR3 is 12 amino acids. CDR3 sequence (DNA): TGTGCCAGCAGCCAGGGCGCAGGCCAACTGTTTTTT. This sequence encodes CASSQGAGQLFF.

CDR3 amino acids: CARELGTRGTPYEQYF. The CDR3 DNA sequence: TGTGCCCGCGAACTGGGGACTAGAGGTACTCCATACGAGCAGTACTTC. The rearrangement uses TRBV30 and TRBJ2-7, with 8 bases lining up with TRBD2. The CDR3 is made up of 16 amino acids. V trimming: 8 bases; J trimming: 4 bases; junction bases outside the gene matches: 19. From germline, CDR1 is GTSNPN and CDR2 SVGIG (reference sequence).

The chain recombines TRBV28 with TRBJ1-1; 7 nucleotides agree with TRBD1. The CDR3 is 16 amino acids. Germline CDR1 reads MDHEN; CDR2 reads SYDVKM. J gave up 0 bases and V 5 bases, and 9 bases lay outside the gene matches. The CDR3 reads CASSPDRARMNTEAFF. The CDR3 bases are TGTGCCAGCAGTCCTGACAGGGCGAGAATGAACACTGAAGCTTTCTTT.

The genes are TRBV2 and TRBJ1-4; 8 bases are shared with TRBD1. CDR3 length equals 15 residues. V lost 5 bases to trimming and J lost 5 bases; unmatched junction nucleotides: 7. Germline CDR1 and CDR2: SNHLY and FYNNEI. CDR3 DNA sequence: TGTGCCAGCAGTTTTATCCAGGGGGCAAATGAAAAACTGTTTTTT. Protein: CASSFIQGANEKLFF. The whole variable domain, remainder taken from reference TRBV2 and TRBJ1-4, is EPEVTQTPSHQVTQMGQEVILRCVPISNHLYFYWYRQILGQKVEFLVSFYNNEISEKSEIFDDQFSVERPDGSNFTLKIRSTKLEDSAMYFCASSFIQGANEKLFFGSGTQLSVL.

The genes are TRBV18 and TRBJ1-5, with TRBD1 identical over 7 bases. CDR3 size: 15 residues. Per germline, CDR1 KGHSH and CDR2 LQKENI. V shed 3 bases, J shed 3 bases, and the junction held 5 bases outside the gene matches. In DNA form, the CDR3 reads TGTGCCAGCTCACCTGCCGGACAGGCCAATCAGCCCCAGCATTTT. This translates into CASSPAGQANQPQHF.

CDR3 DNA sequence: TGTGCCAGTAGCAGCCCCGGGACAAGCAATCAGCCCCAGCATTTT. Protein sequence: CASSSPGTSNQPQHF. This chain joins TRBV19 and TRBJ1-5, with D maybe TRBD1 (6 bases). Looked up from germline, CDR1 is LNHDA and CDR2 is SQIVND (reference sequence). The CDR3 extends over 15 amino acids. Between the trimmed V and J ends, which lost 6 bases and 1 base, there was a span of 13 bases.